The source of this TCR beta chain is a study of T cell repertoires in cytomegalovirus infection. This clonotype was detected ten times or more. Its antigen is as yet unknown. Study-level findings and limits: Dominant in the ex vivo response were TCR beta clonotypes restricted by HLA-C and specific for CMV. Accumulated public TCR beta family frequency recognized individuals carrying CMV together with the relevant HLA.

From germline, CDR1 is LGHNA and CDR2 YNFKEQ. The CDR3 loop spans 15 amino acids. V lost 4 bases and J 3 bases, leaving 12 bases between the germline ends. MiXCR, run by TCRdb on the reads, gives a single entry per CDR3 protein. The sample has around 190,000 distinct CDR3 sequences; approximately 15% are singletons. The chain joins TRBV4-2 to TRBJ2-2, with D possibly being TRBD1 or TRBD2 (5 bases each). This receptor was obtained from a human donor in good health (CMV status not recorded). Some clones in this sample may be carry-over from other donors' samples. Sequencing was done on a sample of PBMCs. The chain's CDR3 is CASSPSGAYTGELFF. The CDR3 DNA follows: TGTGCCAGCAGCCCATCCGGGGCATACACCGGGGAGCTGTTTTTT.